This T cell receptor beta chain was profiled in a study of blood T cell repertoires in COVID-19. The CDR3 is 12 amino acids. The V gene end was trimmed by 2 bases and the J gene end by 15 bases; junction bases not matched to a gene: 6. Germline V gene lookup returns CDR1 WSHSY and CDR2 SAAADI. The assay was immunoSEQ multiplex PCR, and TCRdb's table has in-frame clones only and misses some. The sample carries more than 150,000 clones, 65% to 80% recorded once. This receptor was obtained from a man aged 45-65 years who had recovered from COVID-19. The V call is TRBV10-2, the J call TRBJ2-1; 8 bases match TRBD2. Source material: peripheral blood. The CDR3 DNA sequence: TGCGCCAGCAGTGAGAAGCGGGAGTCTCTGTTCTTC. Translation gives CASSEKRESLFF.